These 9 T cell receptor beta chains originate from one sample sequenced in a study of cytomegalovirus exposure and HLA in healthy donors. Primers for the PCR totalled 60 Vbeta and 13 Jbeta. The table came from immunoSEQ multiplex PCR; TCRdb's copy has only in-frame clones and leaves some out. The table lists roughly 92,000 clones, roughly 79% of them singletons. The specimen was PBMCs. These receptor sequences come from a woman in her 70s in good health and CMV-seropositive.

The chain employs TRBV7-9 and TRBJ2-7; 10 bases match TRBD2. Germline-derived CDR1 and CDR2 are SEHNR and FQNEAQ (reference sequence). The CDR3 runs to 15 residues. The V and J ends lost 1 base and 3 bases, in that order; junction bases with no gene match: 3. The CDR3 loop is CASSLGLAGDYEQYF. The CDR3 DNA sequence: TGTGCCAGCAGCTTAGGACTAGCGGGCGACTACGAGCAGTACTTC.

This clone was seen a handful of times. V usage is TRBV10-1 and J usage is TRBJ1-4; D is unclear. The CDR3 has 11 residues. V shed 4 bases and J shed 8 bases, with 5 bases lying between them. CDR1 is WNHNN, CDR2 SYGVQD, per germline (reference sequence). CDR3 region: CASSASEKLFF. The CDR3 DNA reads TGCGCCAGCAGTGCATCCGAAAAACTGTTTTTT.

The rearrangement joins TRBV4-2 to TRBJ2-2; D unresolved. V gave up 1 base and J gave up 2 bases, with 14 bases separating them. Germline values: CDR1 LGHNA, CDR2 YNFKEQ. The CDR3 covers 17 residues. The CDR3 nucleotides read TGTGCCAGCAGCCAAGCTTTCCCGGGTTCCAACACCGGGGAGCTGTTTTTT. It is translated as CASSQAFPGSNTGELFF.

This rearrangement joins TRBV19 to TRBJ2-2, with 8 nucleotides matching TRBD2. Germline V lookup: CDR1 LNHDA, CDR2 SQIVND (reference sequence). With 6 bases clipped from V and 7 bases from J, the junction kept 10 bases outside the gene matches. This CDR3 has 15 amino acids. The CDR3 protein is CASRWGGGRGGELFF. The CDR3 DNA reads TGTGCCAGTAGATGGGGCGGGGGGCGTGGCGGGGAGCTGTTTTTT.

V usage is TRBV5-6 and J usage is TRBJ2-2; 9 positions agree with TRBD2. Trimming removed 3 bases from V and 6 bases from J; junction bases left unmatched: 12. This CDR3 region has 17 residues. Germline V gives CDR1 SGHDT, CDR2 YYEEEE. The CDR3 region has the DNA TGTGCCAGCAGCTCCCCTAGCGGGAAGGGCCGACCCGGGGAGCTGTTTTTT. Protein sequence: CASSSPSGKGRPGELFF.

The chain is built from TRBV5-1 and TRBJ1-4; TRBD1 matches 8 bases. The CDR3 covers 14 residues. CDR1 is SGHRS and CDR2 is YFSETQ in the germline V gene. V dropped 4 bases and J dropped 4; count of bases not matched to a gene: 3. CDR3 residues: CASSRDRYNEKLFF. CDR3 sequence (DNA): TGCGCCAGCAGCCGGGACAGGTATAATGAAAAACTGTTTTTT.

V and J are TRBV19 and TRBJ2-1, with no clear D. The CDR3 runs to 15 residues. CDR1 is LNHDA and CDR2 is SQIVND in the germline V gene (reference sequence). Between the trimmed V and J ends, which lost 3 bases and 7 bases, there was a span of 16 bases. CDR3 DNA: TGTGCCAGTAGTATCGGCCGGGTAGCCCGGAATGAGCAGTTCTTC. Translated, it gives CASSIGRVARNEQFF.

The rearrangement joins TRBV18 to TRBJ2-6; D remains ambiguous. V gave up 6 bases and J gave up 0 bases, with 9 bases separating them. This CDR3 contains 15 residues. The V gene's germline CDR1 is KGHSH and CDR2 LQKENI. The CDR3 DNA sequence: TGTGCCAGCTCGATCTCGGGCTCTGGGGCCAACGTCCTGACTTTC. Protein sequence: CASSISGSGANVLTF.

The chain has TRBV11-2 and TRBJ2-5; 11 nucleotides line up with TRBD2. With the DNA end fitting TRBJ2-7 better, the J assignment may be wrong. The germline gives CDR1 SGHAT, CDR2 FQNNGV. This CDR3 comprises 15 residues. In nucleotides, the CDR3 is TGTGCCAGCAGCTCGGGACTAGCGGTCCTCTACGAGCAGTACTTC. The encoded protein is CASSSGLAVLYEQYF.